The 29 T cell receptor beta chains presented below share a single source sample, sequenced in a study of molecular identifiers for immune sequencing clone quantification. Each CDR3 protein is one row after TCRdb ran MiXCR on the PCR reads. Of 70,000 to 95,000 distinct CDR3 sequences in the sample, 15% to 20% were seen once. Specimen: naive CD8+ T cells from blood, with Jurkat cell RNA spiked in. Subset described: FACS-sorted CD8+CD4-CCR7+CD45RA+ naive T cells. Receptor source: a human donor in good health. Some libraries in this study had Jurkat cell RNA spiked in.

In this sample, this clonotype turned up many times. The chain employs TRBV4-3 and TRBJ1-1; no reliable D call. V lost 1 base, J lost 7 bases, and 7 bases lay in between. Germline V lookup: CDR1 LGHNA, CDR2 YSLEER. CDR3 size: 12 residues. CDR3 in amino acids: CASSQVGGEAFF. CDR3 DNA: TGCGCCAGCAGCCAAGTAGGCGGTGAAGCTTTCTTT.

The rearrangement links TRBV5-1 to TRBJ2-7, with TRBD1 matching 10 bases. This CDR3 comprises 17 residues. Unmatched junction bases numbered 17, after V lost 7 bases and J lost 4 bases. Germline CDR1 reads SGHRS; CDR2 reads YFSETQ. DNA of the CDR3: TGCGCCAGCGGTTTCTCCACTTACGGGACAGGGGATTACGAGCAGTACTTC. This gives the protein CASGFSTYGTGDYEQYF.

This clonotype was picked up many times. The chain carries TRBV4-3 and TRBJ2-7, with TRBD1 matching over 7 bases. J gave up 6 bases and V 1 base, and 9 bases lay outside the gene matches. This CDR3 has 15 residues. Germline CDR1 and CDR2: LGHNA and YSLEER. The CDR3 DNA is TGCGCCAGCAGCCAAGGTACCTGGACAGGTACCGAGCAGTACTTC. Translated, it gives CASSQGTWTGTEQYF.

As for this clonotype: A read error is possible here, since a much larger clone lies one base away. The CDR3 loop reads CASSLGLEQNHGYTF. DNA of the CDR3: TGTGCCAGCAGCTTGGGCTTGGAGCAAAACCATGGCTACACCTTC. The V and J genes are TRBV7-9 and TRBJ1-2; no clear D. Trimming took 3 bases from V and 6 from J, leaving 17 bases between them. The germline V gene has CDR1 SEHNR and CDR2 FQNEAQ (reference sequence). The CDR3 consists of 15 residues. The variable domain in full, with the rest retrieved from reference TRBV7-9 and TRBJ1-2, is DTGVSQNPRHKITKRGQNVTFRCDPISEHNRLYWYRQTLGQGPEFLTYFQNEAQLEKSRLLSDRFSAERPKGSFSTLEIQRTEQGDSAMYLCASSLGLEQNHGYTFGSGTRLTVV.

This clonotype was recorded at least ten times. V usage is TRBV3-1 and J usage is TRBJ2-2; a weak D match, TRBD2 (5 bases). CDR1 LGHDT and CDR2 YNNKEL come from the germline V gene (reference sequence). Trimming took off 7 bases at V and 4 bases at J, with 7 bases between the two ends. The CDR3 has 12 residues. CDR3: CASTGSTGELFF. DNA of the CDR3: TGTGCCAGCACGGGGAGCACCGGGGAGCTGTTTTTT.

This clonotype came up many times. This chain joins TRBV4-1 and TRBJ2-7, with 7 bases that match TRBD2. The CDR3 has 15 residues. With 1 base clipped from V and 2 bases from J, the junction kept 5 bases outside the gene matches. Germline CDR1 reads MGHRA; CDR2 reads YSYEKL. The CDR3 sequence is CASSQGHGGTYEQYF. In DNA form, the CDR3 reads TGCGCCAGCAGCCAAGGACACGGGGGGACCTACGAGCAGTACTTC.

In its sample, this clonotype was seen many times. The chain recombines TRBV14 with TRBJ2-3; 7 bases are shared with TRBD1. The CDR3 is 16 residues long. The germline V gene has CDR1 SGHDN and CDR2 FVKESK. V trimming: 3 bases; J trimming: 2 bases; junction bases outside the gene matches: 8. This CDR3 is CASSQATGHVTDTQYF. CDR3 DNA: TGTGCCAGCAGCCAGGCGACAGGGCATGTCACAGATACGCAGTATTTT.

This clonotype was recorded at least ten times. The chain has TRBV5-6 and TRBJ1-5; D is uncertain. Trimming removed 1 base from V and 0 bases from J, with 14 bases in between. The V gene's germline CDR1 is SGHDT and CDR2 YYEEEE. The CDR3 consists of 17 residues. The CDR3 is CASSLSEDNYSNQPQHF. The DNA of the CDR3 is TGTGCCAGCAGCTTGAGTGAGGATAACTATAGCAATCAGCCCCAGCATTTT.

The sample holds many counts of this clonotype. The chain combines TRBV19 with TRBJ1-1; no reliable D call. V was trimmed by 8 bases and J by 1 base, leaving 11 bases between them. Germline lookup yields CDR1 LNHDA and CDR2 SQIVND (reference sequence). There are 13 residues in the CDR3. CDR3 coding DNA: TGTGCCAGTGCCGGACGAAAGAACACTGAAGCTTTCTTT. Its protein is CASAGRKNTEAFF.

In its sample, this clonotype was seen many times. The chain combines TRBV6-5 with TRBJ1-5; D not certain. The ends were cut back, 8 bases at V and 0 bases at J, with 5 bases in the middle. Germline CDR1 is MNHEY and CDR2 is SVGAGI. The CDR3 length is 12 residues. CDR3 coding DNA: TGTGCCAGCTTAGGTAGCAATCAGCCCCAGCATTTT. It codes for CASLGSNQPQHF.

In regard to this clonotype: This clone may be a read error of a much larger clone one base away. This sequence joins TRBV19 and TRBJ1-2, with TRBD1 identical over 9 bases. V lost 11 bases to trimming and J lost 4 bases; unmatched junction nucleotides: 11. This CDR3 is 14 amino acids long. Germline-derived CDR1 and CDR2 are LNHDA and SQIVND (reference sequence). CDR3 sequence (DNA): TGTGCCGCCGAACCCGGGACAGGGACCTATGGCTACACCTTC. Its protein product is CAAEPGTGTYGYTF.

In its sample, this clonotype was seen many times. The CDR3 DNA reads TGTGCCAGCAGTAAAACGGGCGGCACAGATACGCAGTATTTT. This sequence encodes CASSKTGGTDTQYF. This rearrangement joins TRBV9 to TRBJ2-3; unclear D gene. The CDR3 loop spans 14 amino acids. V dropped 5 bases and J dropped 1 base, with 11 bases sitting between them. Germline lookup yields CDR1 SGDLS and CDR2 YYNGEE.

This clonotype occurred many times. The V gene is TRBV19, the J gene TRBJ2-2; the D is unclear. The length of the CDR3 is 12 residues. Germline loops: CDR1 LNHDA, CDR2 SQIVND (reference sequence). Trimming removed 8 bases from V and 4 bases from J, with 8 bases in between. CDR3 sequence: CASGPGTGELFF. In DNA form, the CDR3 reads TGTGCCAGTGGTCCGGGCACCGGGGAGCTGTTTTTT.

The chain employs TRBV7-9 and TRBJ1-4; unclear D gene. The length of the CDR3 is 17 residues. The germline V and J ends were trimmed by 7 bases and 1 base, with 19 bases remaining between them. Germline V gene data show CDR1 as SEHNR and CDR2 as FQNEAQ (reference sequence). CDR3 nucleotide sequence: TGTGCCAGCAAGCTTACCGGGAATGGGATAACTAATGAAAAACTGTTTTTT. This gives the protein CASKLTGNGITNEKLFF.

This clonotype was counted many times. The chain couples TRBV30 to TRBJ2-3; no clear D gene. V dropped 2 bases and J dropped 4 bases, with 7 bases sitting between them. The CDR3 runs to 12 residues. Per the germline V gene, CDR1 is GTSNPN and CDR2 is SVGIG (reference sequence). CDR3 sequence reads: CAWSLGPDTQYF. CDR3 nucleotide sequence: TGTGCCTGGAGTTTAGGGCCAGATACGCAGTATTTT.

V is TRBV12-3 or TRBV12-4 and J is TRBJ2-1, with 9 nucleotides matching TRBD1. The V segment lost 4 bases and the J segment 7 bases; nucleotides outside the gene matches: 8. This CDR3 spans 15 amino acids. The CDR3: CASSSWTGVWNEQFF. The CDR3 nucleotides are TGTGCCAGCAGTTCCTGGACAGGGGTCTGGAATGAGCAGTTCTTC.

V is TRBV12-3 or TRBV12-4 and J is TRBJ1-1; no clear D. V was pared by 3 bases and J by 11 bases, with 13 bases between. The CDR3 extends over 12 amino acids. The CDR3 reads CASSFYSDEAFF. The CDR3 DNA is TGTGCCAGCAGTTTTTACTCGGATGAGGCTTTCTTT.

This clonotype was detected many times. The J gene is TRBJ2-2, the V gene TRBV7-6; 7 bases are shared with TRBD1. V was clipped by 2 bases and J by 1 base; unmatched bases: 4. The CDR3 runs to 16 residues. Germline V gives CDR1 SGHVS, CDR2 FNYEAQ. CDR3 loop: CASSLYTGENTGELFF. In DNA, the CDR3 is TGTGCCAGCAGCTTATACACAGGGGAGAACACCGGGGAGCTGTTTTTT. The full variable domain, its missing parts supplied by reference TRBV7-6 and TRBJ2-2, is GAGVSQSPRYKVTKRGQDVALRCDPISGHVSLYWYRQALGQGPEFLTYFNYEAQQDKSGLPNDRFSAERPEGSISTLTIQRTEQRDSAMYRCASSLYTGENTGELFFGEGSRLTVL.

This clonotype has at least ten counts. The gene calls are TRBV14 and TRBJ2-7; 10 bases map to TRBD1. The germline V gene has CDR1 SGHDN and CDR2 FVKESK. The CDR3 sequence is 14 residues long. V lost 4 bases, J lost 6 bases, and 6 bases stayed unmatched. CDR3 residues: CASSLTGQGGEQYF. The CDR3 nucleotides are TGTGCCAGCAGCCTGACCGGACAGGGGGGCGAGCAGTACTTC.

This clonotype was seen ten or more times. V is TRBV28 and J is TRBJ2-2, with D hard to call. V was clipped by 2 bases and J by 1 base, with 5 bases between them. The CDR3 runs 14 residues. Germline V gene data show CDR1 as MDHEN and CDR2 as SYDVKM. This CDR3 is CASSLSRNTGELFF. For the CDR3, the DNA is TGTGCCAGCAGTTTAAGCAGGAACACCGGGGAGCTGTTTTTT.

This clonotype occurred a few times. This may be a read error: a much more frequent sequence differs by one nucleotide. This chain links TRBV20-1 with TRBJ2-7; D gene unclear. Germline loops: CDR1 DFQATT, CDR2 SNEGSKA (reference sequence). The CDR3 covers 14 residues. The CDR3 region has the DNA TGCAGTGCTCGAGCCGCAAGGAGCTCCTACGAGCAGTGCTTC. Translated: CSARAARSSYEQCF.

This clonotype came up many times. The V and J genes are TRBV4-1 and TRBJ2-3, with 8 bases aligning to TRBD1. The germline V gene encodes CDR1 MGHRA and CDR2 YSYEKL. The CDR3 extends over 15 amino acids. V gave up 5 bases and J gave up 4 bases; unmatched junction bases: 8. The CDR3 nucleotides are TGCGCCAGCAGCAAGCAGGGGGCTGAAGCAGATACGCAGTATTTT. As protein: CASSKQGAEADTQYF.

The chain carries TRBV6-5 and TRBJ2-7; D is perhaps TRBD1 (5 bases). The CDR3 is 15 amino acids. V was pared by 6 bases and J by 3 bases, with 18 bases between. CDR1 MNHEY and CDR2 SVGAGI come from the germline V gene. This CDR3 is CASRPRAWGSYEQYF. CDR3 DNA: TGTGCCAGCAGACCCCGAGCGTGGGGCAGCTACGAGCAGTACTTC.

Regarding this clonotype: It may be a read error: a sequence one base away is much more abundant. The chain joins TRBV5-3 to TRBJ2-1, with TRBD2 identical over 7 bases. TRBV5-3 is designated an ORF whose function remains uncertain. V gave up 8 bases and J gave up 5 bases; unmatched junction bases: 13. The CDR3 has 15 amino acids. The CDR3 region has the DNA TGTGCCAGTAGCCGAAAGCGGGACGTCCACAATGAGCAGTTCTTC. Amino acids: CASSRKRDVHNEQFF.

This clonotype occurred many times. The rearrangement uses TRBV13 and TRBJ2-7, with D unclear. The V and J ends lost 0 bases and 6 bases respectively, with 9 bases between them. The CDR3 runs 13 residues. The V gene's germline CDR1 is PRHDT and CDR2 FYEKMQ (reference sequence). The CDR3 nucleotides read TGTGCCAGCAGCTTAGGCCGGGTGTCCGAGCAGTACTTC. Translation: CASSLGRVSEQYF. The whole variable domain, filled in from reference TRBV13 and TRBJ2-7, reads AAGVIQSPRHLIKEKRETATLKCYPIPRHDTVYWYQQGPGQDPQFLISFYEKMQSDKGSIPDRFSAQQFSDYHSELNMSSLELGDSALYFCASSLGRVSEQYFGPGTRLTVT.

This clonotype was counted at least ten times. CDR3 sequence (DNA): TGTGCCAGCAGTACAGGGAAGGCCGGGGAGCTGTTTTTT. The encoded protein is CASSTGKAGELFF. V gene TRBV28 combines with J gene TRBJ2-2; a weak D match, TRBD1 (6 bases). V was cut by 5 bases and J by 6 bases, with 10 bases left in between. From germline, CDR1 is MDHEN and CDR2 SYDVKM. CDR3 size: 13 residues.

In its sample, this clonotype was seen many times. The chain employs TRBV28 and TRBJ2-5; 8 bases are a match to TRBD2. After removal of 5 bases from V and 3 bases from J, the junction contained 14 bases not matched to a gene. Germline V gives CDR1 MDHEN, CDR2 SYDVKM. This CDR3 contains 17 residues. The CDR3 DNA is TGTGCCAGCAGTACAGAAACGGGGGGGCAATCGAAAGAGACCCAGTACTTC. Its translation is CASSTETGGQSKETQYF.

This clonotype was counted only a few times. CDR3 in DNA: TGTGCCAGCAGTTTGGTGACAGGCTACTCTGGAAACACCATATATTTT. It codes for CASSLVTGYSGNTIYF. The chain links TRBV28 to TRBJ1-3; TRBD1 is a possible D gene (6 bases). Trimming shortened V by 3 bases and J by 0 bases, and 12 bases separated the two germline ends. Germline lookup yields CDR1 MDHEN and CDR2 SYDVKM. The CDR3 contains 16 residues.

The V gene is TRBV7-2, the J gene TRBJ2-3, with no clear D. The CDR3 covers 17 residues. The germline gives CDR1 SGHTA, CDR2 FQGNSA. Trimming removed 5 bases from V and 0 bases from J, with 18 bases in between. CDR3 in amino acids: CASSRRGRHQSTDTQYF. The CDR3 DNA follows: TGTGCCAGCAGCAGGCGAGGCCGACACCAGAGCACAGATACGCAGTATTTT.